The clone carrying this T cell receptor (beta chain) is classed as medium-sized. V was shortened by 2 bases and J by 5 bases, with 9 bases between the two germline ends. CDR1 is KGHSH, CDR2 LQKENI, per germline. The CDR3 runs 13 residues. TCRdb ran MiXCR on the reads and lists one entry per CDR3 protein. This sample carries some 5,600 distinct CDR3 sequences, around 14% of them seen once, and the ten largest clones take 2.9%. This entry comes from a study of liver allograft versus peripheral blood T cells. Across the study: Transplanted-liver T cell receptor repertoires were compared with recipients' peripheral blood repertoires.

The chain employs TRBV18 and TRBJ1-2; D unresolved. This clonotype was obtained from a human patient who had a liver transplant. Some of the T cells might come from the graft donor. DNA of the CDR3: TGTGCCAGCTCACCAGGAAGCGGGTATGGCTACACCTTC. Translating it yields CASSPGSGYGYTF.